This T cell receptor (beta chain) was identified in a study of blood T cell repertoires in COVID-19. The wider study: Acute and convalescent COVID-19 samples came from the United States, Italy and Spain.

As to this clone: The same CDR3 can be traced to other DNA sequences in this sample.

Study processing details: Using reference gene primer amplification, nucleated cell counts were estimated. Generated by immunoSEQ multiplex PCR, the TCRdb table keeps only in-frame clones and is missing some. That table furnishes V, J and clone size, whereas the DNA furnished D and trimming. The sample consists of approximately 220,000 clones, 86% of them appearing once. The study recruited people aged about 18 to 90 years across about two dozen US areas. Assignments of participants to cohorts depended upon their own reported clinical history. V gave up 0 bases and J gave up 0 bases; unmatched junction bases: 2. Germline V gene data show CDR1 as SGDLS and CDR2 as YYNGEE. The CDR3 runs to 15 residues.

Specimen: PBMCs or T cells enriched from blood (not recorded which). The TCR comes from a woman in her 40s with acute COVID-19. The chain has TRBV9 and TRBJ1-2; 7 nucleotides align to TRBD1. DNA of the CDR3: TGTGCCAGCAGCGTAGCAGGGACAGCTAACTATGGCTACACCTTC. Translating it yields CASSVAGTANYGYTF.